The rows below give T cell receptor beta chains drawn from one sample of a study of cytomegalovirus exposure and HLA in healthy donors. Clones were sequenced by immunoSEQ multiplex PCR, and TCRdb holds only the in-frame ones, with some missing. The sample has 200,000 to 300,000 clones, roughly 87% seen once. The material sequenced was PBMCs. The source of these receptors is a woman between 25 and 40 years old in good health and CMV-seronegative. Both conserved end residues are part of each CDR3. The D gene is left open where the match is weak. Only some rows state a clone size, as once, few, many or a class for expanded clones.

v_gene: TRBV28
d_gene: TRBD1
j_gene: TRBJ1-2
abundance: .
CDR3nt: TGTGCCAGCAGTCCCTCCGGGACAGGGGGCAATCATGGCTACACCTTC
CDR3aa: CASSPSGTGGNHGYTF

v_gene: TRBV27
d_gene: .
j_gene: TRBJ2-6
abundance: .
CDR3nt: TGTGCCAGCAGTCTCCTCTCTGGGGCCAACGTCCTGACTTTC
CDR3aa: CASSLLSGANVLTF

v_gene: TRBV5-1
d_gene: TRBD2
j_gene: TRBJ2-2
abundance: .
CDR3nt: TGCGCCAGCAGCTCCGAGACTAGCGGGAGTGGGTACACCGGGGAGCTGTTTTTT
CDR3aa: CASSSETSGSGYTGELFF

v_gene: TRBV2
d_gene: TRBD2
j_gene: TRBJ2-5
abundance: .
CDR3nt: TGTGCCAGCAGTGACCGGAGAGCGGGAGCCAATGAGACCCAGTACTTC
CDR3aa: CASSDRRAGANETQYF

v_gene: TRBV19
d_gene: TRBD1
j_gene: TRBJ1-5
abundance: .
CDR3nt: TGTGCCAGTAGTATCGGAGGACAGGGTCGAAATAAGCCCCAGCATTTT
CDR3aa: CASSIGGQGRNKPQHF

v_gene: TRBV27
d_gene: .
j_gene: TRBJ1-4
abundance: .
CDR3nt: TGTGCCAGCAGTTCCGCCGGGATTAATGAAAAACTGTTTTTT
CDR3aa: CASSSAGINEKLFF

v_gene: TRBV2
d_gene: TRBD1
j_gene: TRBJ1-2
abundance: .
CDR3nt: TGTGCCAGCAGGGACAGGGGGGCATCTAACTATGGCTACACCTTC
CDR3aa: CASRDRGASNYGYTF

v_gene: TRBV5-1
d_gene: TRBD1
j_gene: TRBJ2-3
abundance: .
CDR3nt: TGCGCCAGCAGCTGGGGCGGGACAGGATTCCCTAGCACAGATACGCAGTATTTT
CDR3aa: CASSWGGTGFPSTDTQYF

v_gene: TRBV6-1
d_gene: TRBD1
j_gene: TRBJ2-7
abundance: .
CDR3nt: TGTGCCAGCAGTATTGACAGGGCCAGCTCCTACGAGCAGTACTTC
CDR3aa: CASSIDRASSYEQYF

v_gene: TRBV29-1
d_gene: .
j_gene: TRBJ1-5
abundance: .
CDR3nt: TGCAGCGTTGGCCAGGGTAGGAATCAGCCCCAGCATTTT
CDR3aa: CSVGQGRNQPQHF

v_gene: TRBV5-4
d_gene: .
j_gene: TRBJ1-2
abundance: .
CDR3nt: TGTGCCAGCAGCTTGGGTGATGTCTATGGCTACACCTTC
CDR3aa: CASSLGDVYGYTF

v_gene: TRBV29-1
d_gene: .
j_gene: TRBJ2-1
abundance: .
CDR3nt: TGCAGCGTAGATCTTAGCGGGACAGGCTCCTACAATGAGCAGTTCTTC
CDR3aa: CSVDLSGTGSYNEQFF

v_gene: TRBV19
d_gene: .
j_gene: TRBJ2-7
abundance: .
CDR3nt: TGTGCCAGTAACCGTCAGGTAGGGACACACTCCTACGAGCAGTACTTC
CDR3aa: CASNRQVGTHSYEQYF

v_gene: TRBV27
d_gene: TRBD1
j_gene: TRBJ1-5
abundance: .
CDR3nt: TGTGCCAGCAGTTTAACAGGGGTTTATCAGCCCCAGCATTTT
CDR3aa: CASSLTGVYQPQHF

v_gene: TRBV4-1
d_gene: TRBD1
j_gene: TRBJ1-1
abundance: .
CDR3nt: TGCGCCAGCAGCCTGGACAGGGATATGAACACTGAAGCTTTCTTT
CDR3aa: CASSLDRDMNTEAFF

v_gene: TRBV7-9
d_gene: TRBD2
j_gene: TRBJ2-7
abundance: .
CDR3nt: TGTGCCAGCAGCGGGGGGGACGCCTACGAGCAGTACTTC
CDR3aa: CASSGGDAYEQYF

v_gene: TRBV11-3
d_gene: .
j_gene: TRBJ2-3
abundance: .
CDR3nt: TGTGCCAGCAGAGCCCGTAATACGCAGTATTTT
CDR3aa: CASRARNTQYF

v_gene: TRBV5-1
d_gene: TRBD2
j_gene: TRBJ2-1
abundance: .
CDR3nt: TGCGCCAGCAGCACTACTAGCGGGACCTCTTACAATGAGCAGTTCTTC
CDR3aa: CASSTTSGTSYNEQFF

v_gene: TRBV5-5
d_gene: TRBD2
j_gene: TRBJ2-7
abundance: .
CDR3nt: TGTGCCAGCAGCCTAGCTAGCGGGAGTTACGAGCAGTACTTC
CDR3aa: CASSLASGSYEQYF

v_gene: TRBV4-2
d_gene: .
j_gene: TRBJ1-4
abundance: .
CDR3nt: TGTGCCAGCAGCCAACGCGAGGGGGAAGGCGAAAAACTGTTTTTT
CDR3aa: CASSQREGEGEKLFF

v_gene: TRBV9
d_gene: .
j_gene: TRBJ1-3
abundance: .
CDR3nt: TGTGCCAGCAGCGTTTTGGATGATAGTCACTCTGGAAACACCATATATTTT
CDR3aa: CASSVLDDSHSGNTIYF

v_gene: TRBV28
d_gene: .
j_gene: TRBJ1-1
abundance: once
CDR3nt: TGTGCCAGCGCCTTTTCGGGCGGTAGGGCTGAAGCTTTCTTT
CDR3aa: CASAFSGGRAEAFF

v_gene: TRBV5-6
d_gene: .
j_gene: TRBJ2-7
abundance: once
CDR3nt: TGTGCCAGCACAGGAAGCCCGGCCAGTTTCTACGAGCAGTACTTC
CDR3aa: CASTGSPASFYEQYF

v_gene: TRBV9
d_gene: TRBD1
j_gene: TRBJ2-4
abundance: .
CDR3nt: TGTGCCAGCAGCGCCGGGGACAGACCATACATTCAGTACTTC
CDR3aa: CASSAGDRPYIQYF